The 12 T cell receptor beta chains listed next were all sequenced from one sample in a study of blood T cell repertoires in COVID-19. The repertoire was sequenced with immunoSEQ multiplex PCR; TCRdb's copy has only in-frame clones and lacks some. The data contain 70,000 to 85,000 clones, roughly 87% of them singletons. Input material: peripheral blood. All receptors derive from a woman aged 45-65 years with active or convalescent COVID-19.

The genes are TRBV13 and TRBJ1-2, with D unclear. Trimming removed 7 bases from V and 7 bases from J, with 16 bases in between. Germline V gives CDR1 PRHDT, CDR2 FYEKMQ (reference sequence). CDR3 length: 13 amino acids. The CDR3 loop reads CASTQPREGGYTF. The CDR3 DNA reads as TGTGCCAGCACCCAACCGCGAGAGGGTGGCTACACCTTC.

The chain recombines TRBV7-2 with TRBJ2-5; 7 bases are shared with TRBD1. After removal of 5 bases from V and 2 bases from J, the junction contained 5 bases not matched to a gene. CDR3 length equals 14 residues. CDR1 SGHTA and CDR2 FQGNSA come from the germline V gene. The chain's CDR3 is CASSQDRTQETQYF. The CDR3 nucleotides read TGTGCCAGCAGCCAGGACAGGACACAAGAGACCCAGTACTTC.

V is TRBV5-4 and J is TRBJ2-3; 9 bases line up with TRBD1. The J segment lost 2 bases and the V segment lost 3 bases, leaving 4 bases of the junction unmatched. Germline CDR1 reads SGHNT; CDR2 reads YYREEE (reference sequence). This CDR3 spans 15 amino acids. CDR3 region: CASSSRTGVTDTQYF. The CDR3 bases are TGTGCCAGCAGCTCGCGGACAGGGGTCACAGATACGCAGTATTTT.

The CDR3 coding sequence is TGTGCCAGCGGAAGACAGGGGGATCAGCCCCAGCATTTT. Amino acids: CASGRQGDQPQHF. The rearrangement uses TRBV25-1 and TRBJ1-5; TRBD1 matches at 9 bases. The CDR3 extends over 13 amino acids. The germline gives CDR1 MGHDK, CDR2 SYGVNS. The ends lost 8 bases at V and 5 bases at J; junction bases unmatched: 4.

The chain carries TRBV14 and TRBJ2-7; 8 nucleotides align to TRBD1. Trimming cost V 1 base and J 5 bases; bases outside gene matches: 7. This CDR3 has 15 residues. Germline V gene sequence: CDR1 SGHDN, CDR2 FVKESK. CDR3 bases: TGTGCCAGCAGCCAAGTTTTCACAGGGGGACACGAGCAGTACTTC. This sequence encodes CASSQVFTGGHEQYF.

The J gene is TRBJ2-7, the V gene TRBV28; 11 bases align to TRBD1. This CDR3 contains 14 residues. Germline CDR1 and CDR2: MDHEN and SYDVKM. The V segment lost 4 bases and the J segment 3 bases; nucleotides outside the gene matches: 2. The CDR3 nucleotides read TGTGCCAGCAGTTCGGACAGGGGGCTCTACGAGCAGTACTTC. Its translation: CASSSDRGLYEQYF.

This chain connects TRBV3-1 (or the pseudogene TRBV3-2) to TRBJ1-2; a weak D match, TRBD1 (6 bases). Germline CDR1 reads LGHDT; CDR2 reads YNNKEL (reference sequence). Trimming took 1 base from V and 1 from J, leaving 19 bases between them. The CDR3 contains 18 residues. CDR3 region: CASSQGGEGEPYNYGYTF. The CDR3 DNA reads TGTGCCAGCAGCCAAGGGGGTGAGGGGGAGCCTTATAACTATGGCTACACCTTC.

This chain links TRBV4-1 with TRBJ1-2; D is unclear. In germline, CDR1 is MGHRA, CDR2 YSYEKL. This CDR3 has 14 residues. V lost 4 bases, J lost 6 bases, and 15 bases lay in between. CDR3 sequence: CASSPRSGVDGYTF. CDR3 coding DNA: TGCGCCAGCAGCCCCCGCAGCGGGGTTGATGGCTACACCTTC.

This clone was detected only once. The chain links TRBV6-1 to TRBJ2-3, with D unresolved. The germline gives CDR1 MNHNS, CDR2 SASEGT. Trimming stripped 2 bases from V and 4 bases from J, with 10 bases between. This CDR3 contains 14 residues. This chain's CDR3 is CASSELTGPDTQYF. The CDR3, as DNA: TGTGCCAGCAGTGAACTGACGGGTCCAGATACGCAGTATTTT.

This clone appeared many times. This chain joins TRBV7-2 and TRBJ1-1; unclear D gene. The germline V gene encodes CDR1 SGHTA and CDR2 FQGNSA. The CDR3 length is 13 residues. V lost 2 bases and J 4 bases, leaving 8 bases between the germline ends. The CDR3: CASSLWRSTEAFF. The CDR3 bases are TGTGCCAGCAGCTTATGGCGGAGCACTGAAGCTTTCTTT.

This chain connects TRBV2 to TRBJ1-2, with TRBD1 matching over 9 bases. V trimming: 6 bases; J trimming: 4 bases; junction bases outside the gene matches: 12. This CDR3 contains 16 residues. CDR1 and CDR2 from the germline V gene are SNHLY and FYNNEI. CDR3 sequence reads: CASSRLQGALGYGYTF. CDR3 DNA: TGTGCCAGCAGCCGACTACAGGGGGCGTTAGGCTATGGCTACACCTTC.

The rearrangement joins TRBV5-1 to TRBJ2-6; D not certain. CDR3 length: 16 amino acids. Germline lookup yields CDR1 SGHRS and CDR2 YFSETQ. V was cut by 0 bases and J by 0 bases, with 7 bases left in between. Here the CDR3 DNA reads TGCGCCAGCAGCTTGGGAGTCTCCTCTGGGGCCAACGTCCTGACTTTC. Translated, it gives CASSLGVSSGANVLTF.